The 23 T cell receptor beta chains below all came from one sample that was sequenced in a study of shared clonotypes between healthy human individuals. The data were produced by immunoSEQ multiplex PCR, yet TCRdb's version contains in-frame clones alone and is incomplete. This table has some 1 million clones, about three quarters appearing once. What was sequenced was memory CD4+ T cells sorted from blood. As to subset: CD45RA-negative fraction. All receptors derive from a man aged 18 to 29 in good health.

This chain joins TRBV7-2 and TRBJ1-1; 7 bases align to TRBD1. The V and J ends lost 5 bases and 1 base, in that order; junction bases with no gene match: 7. Per the germline V gene, CDR1 is SGHTA and CDR2 is FQGNSA. CDR3 length equals 15 residues. The CDR3 here is CASSTSQGRNTEAFF. DNA for the CDR3: TGTGCCAGCAGCACCTCACAGGGGCGGAACACTGAAGCTTTCTTT.

The rearrangement joins TRBV27 to TRBJ2-3; 9 bases are a match to TRBD1. Germline lookup yields CDR1 MNHEY and CDR2 SMNVEV (reference sequence). V gave up 7 bases and J gave up 2 bases; unmatched junction bases: 4. The CDR3 is 14 amino acids. CDR3 amino acids: CASKQGAYTDTQYF. CDR3 DNA sequence: TGTGCCAGCAAACAGGGGGCATACACAGATACGCAGTATTTT.

In its sample, this clone was seen a few times. The CDR3 region is CASSVDRDHEQYF. DNA of the CDR3: TGTGCCAGCAGCGTAGACAGGGATCACGAGCAGTACTTC. This chain uses TRBV7-2 with TRBJ2-5; 7 bases align to TRBD1. The last part of the DNA fits TRBJ2-7 better; the J call may be wrong. CDR3 size: 13 residues. Germline assignment: CDR1 SGHTA and CDR2 FQGNSA.

This clone was recorded only once. V and J are TRBV5-1 and TRBJ1-2; 8 bases fit TRBD1. The J segment lost 0 bases and the V segment lost 4 bases, leaving 17 bases of the junction unmatched. The CDR3 is 19 residues long. Germline CDR1 SGHRS, CDR2 YFSETQ. CDR3 loop: CASSVDESGQDQANYGYTF. In DNA, the CDR3 is TGCGCCAGCAGCGTGGATGAGTCGGGACAGGATCAAGCTAACTATGGCTACACCTTC.

The V call is TRBV6-1, the J call TRBJ2-1, with 10 nucleotides matching TRBD2. The ends lost 2 bases at V and 11 bases at J; junction bases unmatched: 15. The CDR3 consists of 17 residues. Germline CDR1 reads MNHNS; CDR2 reads SASEGT. The CDR3 nucleotides read TGTGCCAGCAGTGAAACCGCGCTAGCGGGAGCCTTATATAAGCAGTTCTTC. It specifies CASSETALAGALYKQFF.

The chain carries TRBV6-5 and TRBJ1-6, with D hard to call. Trimming shortened V by 6 bases and J by 4 bases, and 13 bases separated the two germline ends. Germline V CDR1 and CDR2: MNHEY, SVGAGI. The CDR3 runs to 15 residues. CDR3 coding DNA: TGTGCCAGCAGATCACGGACCGAGTATAATTCACCCCTCCACTTT. This gives the protein CASRSRTEYNSPLHF.

The chain uses TRBV6-6 and TRBJ1-4, with TRBD1 matching over 7 bases. Germline V gene sequence: CDR1 MNHNY, CDR2 SVGAGI (reference sequence). V lost 6 bases to trimming and J lost 6 bases; unmatched junction nucleotides: 10. The CDR3 runs 15 residues. CDR3: CASRPNRDRDEKLFF. CDR3 in DNA: TGTGCCAGCAGGCCCAACCGGGACAGAGATGAAAAACTGTTTTTT.

This clone showed up just a few times. The rearrangement links TRBV15 to TRBJ1-5, with D maybe TRBD1 (6 bases). This CDR3 has 14 residues. Trimming pared 6 bases from V and 0 bases from J, leaving 9 bases between. Germline V gives CDR1 LNHNV, CDR2 YYDKDF (reference sequence). Written as DNA, the CDR3 is TGTGCCACCAGTCCGACAGGTAGCAATCAGCCCCAGCATTTT. This encodes CATSPTGSNQPQHF.

The J gene is TRBJ1-4, the V gene TRBV6-5; D is ambiguous. V gave up 8 bases and J gave up 7 bases, with 8 bases separating them. The CDR3 consists of 11 residues. In germline, CDR1 is MNHEY, CDR2 SVGAGI. As DNA, the CDR3 is TGTGCCAGCGGAAGGGCTGAAAAACTGTTTTTT. Translated: CASGRAEKLFF.

The V gene is TRBV4-3, the J gene TRBJ2-7, with D possibly matching TRBD1 (5 bases). The ends were cut back, 3 bases at V and 1 base at J, with 10 bases in the middle. CDR1 and CDR2 (germline): LGHNA, YSLEER. This CDR3 contains 14 residues. CDR3 residues: CASSQDDSSYEQYF. Written as DNA, the CDR3 is TGCGCCAGCAGCCAGGATGACAGTTCCTACGAGCAGTACTTC.

The CDR3 bases are TGTGCCAGCAGCCTCGACAGGGTAGAGACCCAGTACTTC. Translating gives CASSLDRVETQYF. The chain employs TRBV28 and TRBJ2-5; TRBD1 aligns across 7 bases. CDR1 and CDR2 (germline): MDHEN, SYDVKM. The CDR3 sequence is 13 residues long. Trimming removed 6 bases from V and 4 bases from J; junction bases left unmatched: 5.

This clone occurred a few times. The rearrangement links TRBV4-1 to TRBJ1-2, with a tentative D call TRBD1 (5 bases). Deletions cut 1 base from V and 0 bases from J, with 12 bases between. CDR1 is MGHRA, CDR2 YSYEKL, per germline. This CDR3 contains 16 residues. The DNA for the CDR3 is TGCGCCAGCAGCCAAGGGGGGTTCGGTGCTAACTATGGCTACACCTTC. Translating it yields CASSQGGFGANYGYTF.

The CDR3 bases are TGTGCCAGCAGCGGGGGGGCTTACAATGAGCAGTTCTTC. Its protein product is CASSGGAYNEQFF. This sequence joins TRBV9 and TRBJ2-1; tentatively, D is TRBD1 or TRBD2 (6 bases each). This CDR3 comprises 13 residues. Per germline, CDR1 SGDLS and CDR2 YYNGEE. V lost 3 bases and J lost 4, with 8 bases in between.

This clone was detected only a few times. The rearrangement uses TRBV7-9 and TRBJ1-3; no reliable D call. Germline CDR1 reads SEHNR; CDR2 reads FQNEAQ (reference sequence). The V and J ends lost 8 bases and 0 bases respectively, with 20 bases between them. The length of the CDR3 is 17 residues. DNA of the CDR3: TGTGCCAGCGGCCCGGGAAGATCCTTGAGCTCTGGAAACACCATATATTTT. This sequence encodes CASGPGRSLSSGNTIYF.

The gene calls are TRBV2 and TRBJ2-7; TRBD2 agrees at 8 bases. With 1 base clipped from V and 5 bases from J, the junction kept 7 bases outside the gene matches. The CDR3 length is 15 residues. Germline V gene data show CDR1 as SNHLY and CDR2 as FYNNEI. Here the CDR3 reads CASSEGSGGPNEQYF. CDR3 in DNA: TGTGCCAGCAGTGAAGGGTCGGGAGGGCCAAACGAGCAGTACTTC.

The rearrangement uses TRBV27 and TRBJ2-7, with D possibly TRBD1 on 5 matching bases. Germline lookup yields CDR1 MNHEY and CDR2 SMNVEV (reference sequence). The germline V and J ends were trimmed by 2 bases and 0 bases, with 11 bases remaining between them. This CDR3 has 15 residues. The CDR3 sequence is CASSLGRAHSYEQYF. The CDR3 region has the DNA TGTGCCAGCAGTTTAGGCAGGGCCCACTCCTACGAGCAGTACTTC.

The V and J genes are TRBV2 and TRBJ2-2; 7 bases are a match to TRBD1. The germline gives CDR1 SNHLY, CDR2 FYNNEI. This CDR3 has 14 residues. V lost 8 bases and J lost 0; bases outside the gene matches: 3. In DNA, the CDR3 is TGTGCCAGCTCTGGGACAGCGAACACCGGGGAGCTGTTTTTT. Translation gives CASSGTANTGELFF.

The chain couples TRBV28 to TRBJ1-6; 9 nucleotides agree with TRBD1. The CDR3 length is 14 residues. Trimming at V came to 5 bases and at J to 8 bases, leaving 4 bases not matched to a gene. Germline lookup yields CDR1 MDHEN and CDR2 SYDVKM. CDR3 amino acids: CASSPRTGDSPLHF. The CDR3 DNA reads TGTGCCAGCAGTCCACGGACAGGGGATTCACCCCTCCACTTT. The full variable domain, in which reference TRBV28 and TRBJ1-6 provide the parts outside the CDR3, is DVKVTQSSRYLVKRTGEKVFLECVQDMDHENMFWYRQDPGLGLRLIYFSYDVKMKEKGDIPEGYSVSREKKERFSLILESASTNQTSMYLCASSPRTGDSPLHFGNGTRLTVT.

This chain connects TRBV7-2 to TRBJ1-1, with D hard to call. The germline CDR1 and CDR2 sequences are SGHTA and FQGNSA. The CDR3 covers 14 residues. The ends were cut back, 5 bases at V and 1 base at J, with 11 bases in the middle. The CDR3 loop reads CASSTPSENTEAFF. The CDR3 coding sequence is TGTGCCAGCAGCACCCCCTCAGAGAACACTGAAGCTTTCTTT.

This rearrangement joins TRBV5-1 to TRBJ1-2; 7 bases line up with TRBD1. In germline, CDR1 is SGHRS, CDR2 YFSETQ. V was clipped by 6 bases and J by 8 bases; unmatched bases: 13. CDR3 length: 14 amino acids. The CDR3 loop is CASTPGGTERGYTF. CDR3 sequence (DNA): TGCGCCAGCACCCCCGGGGGGACAGAGAGAGGCTACACCTTC.

Concerning this clone: The identical CDR3 is also encoded by other nucleotide sequences in the sample. The V and J genes are TRBV6-1 and TRBJ2-7; TRBD2 is a possible D gene (5 bases). The germline CDR1 and CDR2 sequences are MNHNS and SASEGT. This CDR3 is built from 11 residues. Deletions cut 6 bases from V and 3 bases from J, with 6 bases between. The CDR3 region has the DNA TGTGCCAGCAGGGCGGGCTACGAGCAGTACTTC. This codes for CASRAGYEQYF.

This clone was seen many times. This CDR3 is also generated by other DNA sequences in the sample. This rearrangement joins TRBV6-1 to TRBJ2-5; no firm D call. CDR1 is MNHNS, CDR2 SASEGT, per germline. V lost 4 bases, J lost 0 bases, and 12 bases lay in between. The CDR3 extends over 15 amino acids. This CDR3 is CASSAGSSYQETQYF. As DNA, the CDR3 is TGTGCCAGCAGTGCGGGCAGTTCGTACCAAGAGACCCAGTACTTC.

This clone appeared a single time. At the DNA level, this CDR3 is encoded by other sequences in the same sample as well. This sequence joins TRBV4-3 and TRBJ2-7; the D gene is possibly TRBD1 (6 bases). This CDR3 region has 13 residues. The germline V gene has CDR1 LGHNA and CDR2 YSLEER. V lost 4 bases and J 3 bases, leaving 10 bases between the germline ends. CDR3 DNA: TGCGCCAGCAGCCGCCTACAGGGCTACGAGCAGTACTTC. Protein: CASSRLQGYEQYF.